This T cell receptor beta chain comes out of a study of blood T cell repertoires in COVID-19. The length of the CDR3 is 14 residues. The table came from immunoSEQ multiplex PCR; TCRdb's copy has only in-frame clones and leaves some out. The sample has about 24,000 clones; roughly 94% are singletons. The TCR was taken from a man aged 70-80 years with active COVID-19. Material for sequencing was peripheral blood. The chain combines TRBV12-2 with TRBJ1-1. TRBV12-2 is a known pseudogene. CDR3 nucleotides: TGTGCAAGTCGCTTAGCGGGGAGGACAACTGAAGCTTTCTTT. This gives the protein CASRLAGRTTEAFF.